This is a list of T cell receptor beta chains from one sample in a study of identical twins. Each CDR3 protein is one row after TCRdb ran MiXCR on the 5' RACE reads. The sample gives some 440,000 distinct CDR3 sequences, approximately 24% of which show up once; 2.9% is in the top ten. Separately, the same data were catalogued under a study of T cells expressing NK-cell markers.

Sequenced input: CD4+ T cells sorted from blood. The source is a woman younger than 35 in good health. Each CDR3 is given with its conserved first and last residue. The D gene is left open where the match is weak. Clone size is given for some rows only: seen once, a few or many times, or a class if the clone is expanded.

D: .; J: TRBJ1-3; size: many; V: TRBV5-1; DNA: TGCGCCAGCAGGGCGAGCTCTGGAAACACCATATATTTT; CDR3: CASRASSGNTIYF
D: .; J: TRBJ2-1; size: few; V: TRBV20-1; DNA: TGCAGTGCTAGGGACGTTTTAGTCCTAGGGTCCTACAATGAGCAGTTCTTC; CDR3: CSARDVLVLGSYNEQFF
D: .; J: TRBJ2-2; size: .; V: TRBV7-9; DNA: TGTGCCAGCAGCCGGACGCCAGGGGGGGAGCTGTTTTTT; CDR3: CASSRTPGGELFF
D: .; J: TRBJ2-7; size: few; V: TRBV4-3; DNA: TGCGCCAGCAGCCTTACCTGGGACACCTCCTACGAGCAGTACTTC; CDR3: CASSLTWDTSYEQYF
D: TRBD1; J: TRBJ2-3; size: few; V: TRBV7-9; DNA: TGTGCCAGCAGCTCAGGGGGCGAGGATACGCAGTATTTT; CDR3: CASSSGGEDTQYF
D: TRBD1; J: TRBJ2-2; size: few; V: TRBV7-9; DNA: TGTGCCAGCAGCTTAATTGACAGGGTCTGGCGGACCGGGGAGCTGTTTTTT; CDR3: CASSLIDRVWRTGELFF
D: TRBD2; J: TRBJ2-1; size: .; V: TRBV24-1; DNA: TGTGCCACCAGTGATTCCCGAGCGGGAGTTAACAATGAGCAGTTCTTC; CDR3: CATSDSRAGVNNEQFF
D: TRBD1; J: TRBJ1-6; size: many; V: TRBV5-1; DNA: TGTGCCAGCAGTCTAACAGGGGATTCACCCCTCCACTTT; CDR3: CASSLTGDSPLHF
D: TRBD1; J: TRBJ2-7; size: .; V: TRBV5-1; DNA: TGCGCCAGCAGGCCACTGACAGGGGGCTACGAGCAGTACTTC; CDR3: CASRPLTGGYEQYF
D: TRBD1; J: TRBJ2-7; size: few; V: TRBV25-1; DNA: TGTGCCAGCAGTGAGTACCGGACAGGGGGATCCTACGAGCAGTACTTC; CDR3: CASSEYRTGGSYEQYF
D: .; J: TRBJ2-1; size: once; V: TRBV20-1; DNA: TGCAGTGCTAGAGGGATTGCAGAGAACACTTACAATGAGCAGTCCTTC; CDR3: CSARGIAENTYNEQSF
D: TRBD2; J: TRBJ2-3; size: .; V: TRBV7-9; DNA: TGTGCCAGCAGCTCCGGGCTAGCGGGGAGTGATACGCAGTATTTT; CDR3: CASSSGLAGSDTQYF
D: TRBD2; J: TRBJ2-1; size: few; V: TRBV10-3; DNA: TGTGCCACCATGCGACTGAGCGGGAGCCCCAATGAGCAGTTCTTC; CDR3: CATMRLSGSPNEQFF
D: .; J: TRBJ2-2; size: few; V: TRBV10-3; DNA: TGTGCCATCAGTGGATCCAGGGGTTTTGGCGGGGAGCTGTTTTTT; CDR3: CAISGSRGFGGELFF